Sequencing of this T cell receptor beta chain was carried out in a study of shared clonotypes between healthy human individuals. Naive CD8 populations comprised CD45RO-negative cells positively selected for CCR7, excluding terminally differentiated effector memory CD45RA+ cells. This CDR3 is 16 amino acids long. Trimming stripped 3 bases from V and 9 bases from J, with 21 bases between. Per germline, CDR1 MDHEN and CDR2 SYDVKM. As concerns this clone: Its antigen remains unidentified.

Profiling relied on immunoSEQ multiplex PCR, and the TCRdb table lists in-frame clones only, not all of them. The repertoire holds about 870,000 clones, with 90% to 95% as singletons. Study-wide results and caveats: Non-shared clonotypes had lower generation probabilities than those shared by all four donors.

The rearrangement links TRBV28 to TRBJ2-1, with D perhaps being TRBD1 or TRBD2 (5 bases each). The clonotype comes from a man aged 30 to 45 in good health. Sequenced input: naive CD8+ T cells sorted from blood. This CDR3 is CASSLAGTPFGGEQFF. The CDR3 DNA reads TGTGCCAGCAGTTTGGCCGGGACCCCCTTTGGCGGTGAGCAGTTCTTC.